The TCR beta chain described here comes from a study of T cells in Graves' hyperthyroidism and ophthalmopathy. The study, taken as a whole, reports: Most clonotypes expanded in the thyroid (above 0.001) were also present in blood.

Those patients with uncontrolled infection, other autoimmune disease, pregnancy or lactation were excluded. CDR1 and CDR2 from the germline V gene are GTSNPN and SVGIG (reference sequence). The CDR3 contains 14 residues. The germline V and J ends were trimmed by 1 base and 7 bases, with 17 bases remaining between them. TCR beta CDR3 region amplification was performed from RNA transcripts. During a first-round RT-PCR of the TCR CDR3, the HTBI primer set was used. From the multiplex PCR reads, TCRdb called clonotypes with MiXCR, one entry per CDR3 protein. The data show 550,000 to 650,000 distinct CDR3 sequences, around 15% seen once. This clonotype appeared many times. The antigen remains undetermined.

This chain connects TRBV30 to TRBJ2-7; D is undetermined. Sequences were obtained from blood. The source is a woman between 40 and 50 years old with Graves' hyperthyroidism. CDR3 in DNA: TGTGCCTGGAGTGCCGACTGGGTAGGTGAGGAGCAGTACTTC. As protein: CAWSADWVGEEQYF.